A single sample is the source of the 17 T cell receptor beta chains below, sequenced in a study of neurological immune-mediated disorders. TCRdb called the 5' RACE reads again in MiXCR, with one record for every CDR3 protein. This sample has 59,000 or so distinct CDR3 sequences, with roughly 13% found just once. What was sequenced was PBMCs. The source is a woman in her fifties or sixties with HTLV-1-associated myelopathy (HAM/TSP).

The V call is TRBV5-6, the J call TRBJ2-1; no definite D call. The CDR3 consists of 16 residues. V was pared by 0 bases and J by 4 bases, with 14 bases between. Germline-derived CDR1 and CDR2 are SGHDT and YYEEEE. The CDR3 sequence: CASSLATAGSYNEQFF. CDR3 in DNA: TGTGCCAGCAGCTTGGCCACAGCCGGCAGTTACAATGAGCAGTTCTTC.

This clonotype was recorded at least ten times. The genes are TRBV28 and TRBJ2-3; D possibly matches TRBD1 or TRBD2 (5 bases each). There are 15 residues in the CDR3. V was cut by 2 bases and J by 1 base, with 10 bases left in between. Germline assignment: CDR1 MDHEN and CDR2 SYDVKM. CDR3 region: CASSLRGPGTDTQYF. The CDR3 region has the DNA TGTGCCAGCAGTTTAAGGGGACCCGGCACAGATACGCAGTATTTT.

This clonotype showed up many times. The rearrangement joins TRBV5-1 to TRBJ2-3; possible D gene TRBD2, 6 bases. With 5 bases removed from V and 0 bases from J, the gap between germline ends came to 13 bases. This CDR3 spans 15 amino acids. Germline CDR1 and CDR2: SGHRS and YFSETQ. CDR3 protein: CASSDGGISTDTQYF. DNA of the CDR3: TGCGCCAGCAGTGACGGCGGGATCAGCACAGATACGCAGTATTTT. The variable domain in full, completed from reference TRBV5-1 and TRBJ2-3, reads KAGVTQTPRYLIKTRGQQVTLSCSPISGHRSVSWYQQTPGQGLQFLFEYFSETQRNKGNFPGRFSGRQFSNSRSEMNVSTLELGDSALYLCASSDGGISTDTQYFGPGTRLTVL.

V usage is TRBV6-1 and J usage is TRBJ1-5; a weak D match, TRBD1 (6 bases). Per germline, CDR1 MNHNS and CDR2 SASEGT. The CDR3 consists of 15 residues. V gave up 6 bases and J gave up 2 bases, with 14 bases separating them. The CDR3 sequence is CASSEDKGGNQPQHF. CDR3 bases: TGTGCCAGCAGCGAGGACAAGGGGGGCAATCAGCCCCAGCATTTT.

Many counts were recorded for this clonotype. The chain recombines TRBV12-3 or TRBV12-4 with TRBJ2-7, with 9 bases that match TRBD2. This CDR3 region has 18 residues. V lost 5 bases to trimming and J lost 0 bases; unmatched junction nucleotides: 14. The CDR3 coding sequence is TGTGCCAGCAGTCTCGGACTAGCGATTCGATTTTCCTCCTACGAGCAGTACTTC. It codes for CASSLGLAIRFSSYEQYF.

This clonotype was picked up a small number of times. The chain recombines TRBV5-1 with TRBJ2-5, with 15 positions matching TRBD2. This CDR3 has 18 amino acids. Trimming took 4 bases from V and 2 from J; bases not matched to a gene: 9. Germline CDR1 SGHRS, CDR2 YFSETQ. The CDR3 loop reads CASSRGLAGGGGQETQYF. The CDR3 DNA reads as TGCGCCAGCAGCCGGGGACTAGCGGGAGGAGGCGGTCAAGAGACCCAGTACTTC. The whole variable domain, remainder taken from reference TRBV5-1 and TRBJ2-5, is KAGVTQTPRYLIKTRGQQVTLSCSPISGHRSVSWYQQTPGQGLQFLFEYFSETQRNKGNFPGRFSGRQFSNSRSEMNVSTLELGDSALYLCASSRGLAGGGGQETQYFGPGTRLLVL.

In its sample, this clonotype was seen many times. The chain joins TRBV11-2 to TRBJ2-7; no definite D call. The germline gives CDR1 SGHAT, CDR2 FQNNGV. The ends were cut back, 5 bases at V and 0 bases at J, with 14 bases in the middle. The CDR3 covers 15 residues. In DNA form, the CDR3 reads TGTGCCAGCAGCGCCCTTGGGCGGAGCTCCTACGAGCAGTACTTC. Translation: CASSALGRSSYEQYF.

This clonotype was seen repeatedly, ten times or more. This rearrangement joins TRBV20-1 to TRBJ2-3; 12 nucleotides line up with TRBD2. The trim removed 6 bases at V and 2 bases at J, leaving 9 bases unmatched. CDR1 and CDR2 (germline): DFQATT, SNEGSKA (reference sequence). This CDR3 is 16 amino acids long. Here the CDR3 DNA reads TGCAGTGCCCCCCAAACTAGCGGGAGGCACACAGATACGCAGTATTTT. Protein product: CSAPQTSGRHTDTQYF.

This clonotype has at least ten counts. V usage is TRBV6-5 and J usage is TRBJ2-7; D gene uncertain. The germline V and J ends were trimmed by 0 bases and 2 bases, with 8 bases remaining between them. The CDR3 runs to 14 residues. The germline gives CDR1 MNHEY, CDR2 SVGAGI. CDR3 in amino acids: CASSYSWQTYEQYF. The CDR3 nucleotides read TGTGCCAGCAGTTACTCGTGGCAGACCTACGAGCAGTACTTC.

This clonotype was detected ten times or more. The chain carries TRBV4-1 and TRBJ1-1; D is unresolved. The CDR3 length is 16 residues. The V and J ends lost 0 bases and 0 bases respectively, with 11 bases between them. Germline V gene lookup returns CDR1 MGHRA and CDR2 YSYEKL. Here the CDR3 DNA reads TGCGCCAGCAGCCAAGAGGTTTGGAGGATGAACACTGAAGCTTTCTTT. It codes for CASSQEVWRMNTEAFF.

This clonotype was detected many times. The chain links TRBV12-5 to TRBJ2-7; D unresolved. Deletions cut 6 bases from V and 5 bases from J, with 8 bases between. Germline loops: CDR1 LGHNT, CDR2 FRNRAP. The length of the CDR3 is 11 residues. CDR3 region: CASGRRDEQYF. The CDR3 DNA reads as TGTGCTAGTGGCCGGAGAGACGAGCAGTACTTC.

A single count supports this clonotype. Since a much larger clone is just one base distant, this may be a read error. This chain connects TRBV12-3 or TRBV12-4 to TRBJ1-6; D unresolved. V was trimmed by 7 bases and J by 9 bases, leaving 7 bases between them. CDR3 length: 11 residues. The CDR3, as DNA: TGTGCCAGCAAGTGGGGTTCACCCCTCCACTTT. Translation gives CASKWGSPLHF.

There are many counts of this clonotype. The chain carries TRBV7-2 and TRBJ1-6; D gene unclear. Germline V CDR1 and CDR2: SGHTA, FQGNSA. The CDR3 has 16 amino acids. The germline V and J ends were trimmed by 0 bases and 1 base, with 7 bases remaining between them. CDR3 bases: TGTGCCAGCAGCTTAGCTTCGGGGTCCTATAATTCACCCCTCCACTTT. Amino acid sequence: CASSLASGSYNSPLHF.

This clonotype was seen ten or more times. The V gene is TRBV25-1, the J gene TRBJ2-6; 7 nucleotides agree with TRBD1. The CDR3 totals 18 residues. In germline, CDR1 is MGHDK, CDR2 SYGVNS. J gave up 0 bases and V 1 base, and 6 bases lay outside the gene matches. CDR3 bases: TGTGCCAGCAGTGAATTTCGGACAGGACCCTCTGGGGCCAACGTCCTGACTTTC. Its translation is CASSEFRTGPSGANVLTF.

As to this clonotype: A read error may be the cause here, since a much bigger clone is one base away. The chain carries TRBV18 and TRBJ2-1; the D call may be TRBD1 or TRBD2 (5 bases each). Germline loops: CDR1 KGHSH, CDR2 LQKENI. The CDR3 has 14 amino acids. CDR3 amino acids: CASSPNPGPVEQSF. The CDR3 coding sequence is TGTGCCAGCTCACCGAACCCGGGACCTGTTGAGCAGTCCTTC.

By share, this clonotype counts as medium-sized (0.01 to 0.1%). This chain uses TRBV5-1 with TRBJ2-3; D might be TRBD1 or TRBD2, each matching 6 bases. Germline V gene data show CDR1 as SGHRS and CDR2 as YFSETQ. V dropped 4 bases and J dropped 9 bases, with 21 bases sitting between them. The CDR3 loop spans 15 amino acids. The CDR3 sequence: CASSLTGLTGVTQYF. The CDR3 coding sequence is TGCGCCAGCAGCCTGACAGGCCTAACGGGAGTCACGCAGTATTTT.

By share, this clonotype counts as medium-sized. V usage is TRBV7-9 and J usage is TRBJ2-7, with TRBD2 identical over 10 bases. Per the germline V gene, CDR1 is SEHNR and CDR2 is FQNEAQ (reference sequence). J lost 7 bases, V lost 5 bases, and 8 bases had no gene match. The CDR3 runs 14 residues. The CDR3 reads CASSSTSGIEEQYF. CDR3 DNA sequence: TGTGCCAGCAGCAGCACTAGCGGGATTGAAGAGCAGTACTTC.